This entry lists 27 T cell receptor beta chains sequenced from one sample in a study of response to subunit inactivated influenza vaccine. TCRdb re-derived calls from the RT-PCR reads in MiXCR, one entry per CDR3 protein. The sample lists about 240,000 distinct CDR3 sequences; 9% to 15% were seen once. The input for sequencing was non-naive T cells sorted from PBMCs, taken around two weeks before vaccination. Receptor source: a man in his fifties who received an inactivated influenza vaccine.

This clonotype was counted a few times. V gene TRBV5-5 combines with J gene TRBJ1-4; 10 nucleotides agree with TRBD1. The V segment lost 3 bases and the J segment 7 bases; nucleotides outside the gene matches: 6. CDR1 and CDR2 (germline): SGHKS, YYEKEE (reference sequence). CDR3 length: 15 amino acids. Here the CDR3 reads CASSWGQGLGEKLFF. The CDR3 DNA sequence: TGTGCCAGCAGCTGGGGACAGGGGTTGGGTGAAAAACTGTTTTTT.

The chain employs TRBV7-2 and TRBJ2-1, with 9 bases matching TRBD2. Per the germline V gene, CDR1 is SGHTA and CDR2 is FQGNSA. The CDR3 sequence is 16 residues long. J lost 11 bases, V lost 1 base, and 12 bases had no gene match. The CDR3 protein is CASSLEIAGAAMKQFF. The CDR3 DNA sequence: TGTGCCAGCAGCTTAGAGATAGCGGGGGCCGCCATGAAGCAGTTCTTC.

This chain joins TRBV12-3 or TRBV12-4 and TRBJ1-4; 7 nucleotides align to TRBD1. The CDR3 totals 14 residues. The J segment lost 9 bases and the V segment lost 4 bases, leaving 8 bases of the junction unmatched. This chain's CDR3 is CASSSTGSRKKLFF. The CDR3 region has the DNA TGTGCCAGCAGTTCGACAGGGAGTCGCAAAAAACTGTTTTTT.

This clonotype turned up a few times. This chain joins TRBV7-2 and TRBJ1-5, with D possibly TRBD1 on 5 matching bases. Germline assignment: CDR1 SGHTA and CDR2 FQGNSA. Trimming took 1 base from V and 2 from J, leaving 9 bases between them. This CDR3 contains 15 residues. CDR3 bases: TGTGCCAGCAGCTTAGGAGGGGTCGGCAATCAGCCCCAGCATTTT. Translated, it gives CASSLGGVGNQPQHF. The whole variable domain, remainder taken from reference TRBV7-2 and TRBJ1-5, is GAGVSQSPSNKVTEKGKDVELRCDPISGHTALYWYRQSLGQGLEFLIYFQGNSAPDKSGLPSDRFSAERTGGSVSTLTIQRTQQEDSAVYLCASSLGGVGNQPQHFGDGTRLSIL.

The table lists this clonotype with many counts. CDR3 coding DNA: TGTGCCAGCAGCTTGAACTCCAGGGAAACCGGGGAGCTGTTTTTT. As protein: CASSLNSRETGELFF. The gene calls are TRBV7-9 and TRBJ2-2; D may be TRBD1 (5 bases). CDR1 and CDR2 from the germline V gene are SEHNR and FQNEAQ (reference sequence). This CDR3 contains 15 residues. V lost 3 bases to trimming and J lost 5 bases, with 13 bases between them.

The sample holds a few counts of this clonotype. CDR3 in amino acids: CASSYDRQGNMRNQPQHF. CDR3 nucleotides: TGTGCCAGCAGTTACGATCGGCAGGGGAATATGCGAAATCAGCCCCAGCATTTT. The V call is TRBV6-2 or TRBV6-3, the J call TRBJ1-5; D may be TRBD1 (6 bases). The germline CDR1 and CDR2 sequences are MNHEY and SVGEGT. Trimming stripped 2 bases from V and 4 bases from J, with 21 bases between. The CDR3 covers 18 residues.

This clonotype was counted ten times or more. This chain connects TRBV20-1 to TRBJ1-5; the D gene is possibly TRBD1 (5 bases). The germline V and J ends were trimmed by 6 bases and 1 base, with 19 bases remaining between them. This CDR3 comprises 16 residues. From germline, CDR1 is DFQATT and CDR2 SNEGSKA (reference sequence). CDR3 in DNA: TGCAGTGCCCCCAGGCGGGGCAGTAGGAGCAATCAGCCCCAGCATTTT. It encodes CSAPRRGSRSNQPQHF.

This clonotype was seen at least ten times. The chain employs TRBV15 and TRBJ2-3, with D perhaps TRBD1 or TRBD2 (5 bases each). The V end lost 6 bases, the J end lost 5 bases, and 9 bases lay between the germline ends. CDR1 is LNHNV and CDR2 is YYDKDF in the germline V gene (reference sequence). The CDR3 contains 12 residues. CDR3 sequence (DNA): TGTGCCACCAGGGGGACGATAGATACGCAGTATTTT. Residues: CATRGTIDTQYF.

The J gene is TRBJ2-3, the V gene TRBV6-1; no reliable D call. Looked up from germline, CDR1 is MNHNS and CDR2 is SASEGT. The CDR3 consists of 15 residues. V lost 5 bases, J lost 3 bases, and 15 bases lay in between. The CDR3 coding sequence is TGTGCCAGCAGTAGTCAGCCAACGAGAACAGATACGCAGTATTTT. This translates into CASSSQPTRTDTQYF.

CDR3 protein: CASSLERLAGADNEQFF. In nucleotides, the CDR3 is TGTGCCAGCAGCTTAGAGCGACTAGCGGGGGCCGACAATGAGCAGTTCTTC. J is TRBJ2-1 and V is TRBV7-9; TRBD2 matches at 12 bases. CDR1 is SEHNR and CDR2 is FQNEAQ in the germline V gene (reference sequence). This CDR3 is 17 amino acids long. V gave up 1 base and J gave up 5 bases; unmatched junction bases: 6.

J is TRBJ2-3 and V is TRBV25-1, with a possible D match to TRBD1 (6 bases). The CDR3 contains 17 residues. Trimming stripped 2 bases from V and 3 bases from J, with 18 bases between. Germline loops: CDR1 MGHDK, CDR2 SYGVNS. The CDR3 nucleotides read TGTGCCAGCAGTGAAGATCGGCGGAAGGGGGAAACAGATACGCAGTATTTT. This codes for CASSEDRRKGETDTQYF. The variable domain in full, completed from reference TRBV25-1 and TRBJ2-3, reads EADIYQTPRYLVIGTGKKITLECSQTMGHDKMYWYQQDPGMELHLIHYSYGVNSTEKGDLSSESTVSRIRTEHFPLTLESARPSHTSQYLCASSEDRRKGETDTQYFGPGTRLTVL.

This clonotype turned up a few times. The J gene is TRBJ1-5, the V gene TRBV20-1, with 7 bases matching TRBD1. This CDR3 spans 16 amino acids. The germline V gene encodes CDR1 DFQATT and CDR2 SNEGSKA (reference sequence). Trimming took 2 bases from V and 2 from J; bases not matched to a gene: 9. The CDR3 DNA follows: TGCAGTGCTAGATGGGGGGACAGCCGGGGCAATCAGCCCCAGCATTTT. It specifies CSARWGDSRGNQPQHF.

This clonotype was observed a handful of times. V is TRBV18 and J is TRBJ2-2; possibly TRBD1 or TRBD2 for D (5 bases each). V was pared by 7 bases and J by 2 bases, with 11 bases between. CDR1 and CDR2 (germline): KGHSH, LQKENI. The CDR3 has 14 residues. CDR3 in DNA: TGTGCCAGCTTCATCGGGGCTAACACCGGGGAGCTGTTTTTT. Its translation: CASFIGANTGELFF.

This clonotype was detected only a few times. The chain recombines TRBV4-2 with TRBJ2-3; D is uncertain. Germline V gene data show CDR1 as LGHNA and CDR2 as YNFKEQ. V was trimmed by 3 bases and J by 2 bases, leaving 9 bases between them. The CDR3 covers 14 residues. DNA for the CDR3: TGTGCCAGCAGCCAGGTATGGGACACAGATACGCAGTATTTT. Its protein product is CASSQVWDTDTQYF.

As concerns this clonotype: No conserved phenylalanine or tryptophan is present at the end of the CDR3, so a read error is the likely explanation. The rearrangement uses TRBV29-1 and TRBJ1-2; the match to TRBD1 covers 7 bases. This CDR3 region has 15 residues. J gave up 8 bases and V 0 bases, and 12 bases lay outside the gene matches. The V gene's germline CDR1 is SQVTM and CDR2 ANQGSEA. The CDR3 DNA follows: TGCAGCGTTGAAGAGGGAGGAGGGGGCGCGGTAGGCTACACCTAC. Its translation: CSVEEGGGGAVGYTY.

The CDR3 loop is CASSQREGRETQYF. The DNA for the CDR3 is TGTGCCAGCAGTCAGCGGGAGGGACGAGAGACCCAGTACTTC. V is TRBV7-2 and J is TRBJ2-5; 10 positions agree with TRBD2. The length of the CDR3 is 14 residues. V lost 6 bases and J lost 4; bases outside the gene matches: 5. The germline CDR1 and CDR2 sequences are SGHTA and FQGNSA. Full variable domain (outside the CDR3, taken from reference TRBV7-2 and TRBJ2-5): GAGVSQSPSNKVTEKGKDVELRCDPISGHTALYWYRQSLGQGLEFLIYFQGNSAPDKSGLPSDRFSAERTGGSVSTLTIQRTQQEDSAVYLCASSQREGRETQYFGPGTRLLVL.

The chain carries TRBV12-3 or TRBV12-4 and TRBJ1-3; the D gene is possibly TRBD1 (5 bases). Deletions cut 8 bases from V and 2 bases from J, with 16 bases between. This CDR3 region has 15 residues. The CDR3 is CASGRDGQTGNTIYF. The CDR3 region has the DNA TGTGCCAGCGGGCGGGACGGCCAGACTGGAAACACCATATATTTT.

This clonotype was observed a few times. The gene calls are TRBV2 and TRBJ2-3, with 8 bases identical to TRBD1. The CDR3 runs 15 residues. V shed 5 bases and J 5 bases; nucleotides not matched to a gene: 9. The germline V gene has CDR1 SNHLY and CDR2 FYNNEI. The CDR3 DNA reads as TGTGCCAGCAGTCGGACAGGGTCGGTGGGAGATACGCAGTATTTT. Encoded protein: CASSRTGSVGDTQYF.

This clonotype came up many times. The chain joins TRBV5-6 to TRBJ1-2; possible D gene TRBD1, 5 bases. Germline CDR1 SGHDT, CDR2 YYEEEE. The CDR3 runs 18 residues. V lost 0 bases and J lost 4, with 22 bases in between. Here the CDR3 reads CASSLEWPQGLQSYGYTF. The CDR3 region has the DNA TGTGCCAGCAGCTTGGAATGGCCCCAGGGTCTTCAATCCTATGGCTACACCTTC.

This chain connects TRBV20-1 to TRBJ2-1; the match to TRBD2 covers 7 bases. The CDR3 totals 16 residues. Germline V gives CDR1 DFQATT, CDR2 SNEGSKA (reference sequence). Trimming at V came to 0 bases and at J to 9 bases, leaving 14 bases not matched to a gene. CDR3 amino acids: CSARDGYRTRSPEQFF. In nucleotides, the CDR3 is TGCAGTGCTAGAGATGGGTATAGGACTAGGTCCCCTGAGCAGTTCTTC.

This clonotype turned up a few times. The J gene is TRBJ2-7, the V gene TRBV3-1, with 7 positions matching TRBD1. The germline CDR1 and CDR2 sequences are LGHDT and YNNKEL (reference sequence). With V trimmed by 6 bases and J by 2 bases, 4 bases remained unmatched. The CDR3 totals 13 residues. The CDR3 here is CASSLTGAYEQYF. The CDR3 nucleotides are TGTGCCAGCAGTCTCACAGGGGCCTACGAGCAGTACTTC.

This sequence joins TRBV6-1 and TRBJ2-1; 9 bases are shared with TRBD1. From germline, CDR1 is MNHNS and CDR2 SASEGT. CDR3 size: 13 residues. The trim removed 9 bases at V and 15 bases at J, leaving 15 bases unmatched. The CDR3 reads CASSSGTGLGWFF. The DNA of the CDR3 is TGTGCCAGTAGCTCCGGGACAGGGTTGGGTTGGTTCTTC.

V and J are TRBV20-1 and TRBJ2-3; D unclear. V was cut by 3 bases and J by 11 bases, with 21 bases left in between. This CDR3 has 14 residues. Per the germline V gene, CDR1 is DFQATT and CDR2 is SNEGSKA (reference sequence). CDR3 sequence: CSARVDAVPSWQYF. The CDR3 nucleotides are TGCAGTGCTAGGGTGGATGCGGTCCCCTCATGGCAGTATTTT.

In its sample, this clonotype was seen many times. The chain joins TRBV10-2 to TRBJ2-5; TRBD1 aligns across 8 bases. J gave up 10 bases and V 6 bases, and 10 bases lay outside the gene matches. The germline gives CDR1 WSHSY, CDR2 SAAADI. The CDR3 totals 13 residues. This CDR3 reads CASRGQGQVSQYF. The CDR3 DNA reads as TGCGCCAGCAGAGGACAGGGTCAAGTTAGCCAGTACTTC.

This clonotype has at least ten counts. This sequence joins TRBV5-1 and TRBJ2-7, with D hard to call. The CDR3 length is 15 residues. Germline assignment: CDR1 SGHRS and CDR2 YFSETQ. V gave up 1 base and J gave up 0 bases, with 11 bases separating them. CDR3 protein: CASSLSPGDSYEQYF. CDR3 bases: TGCGCCAGCAGCTTGAGCCCCGGTGACTCCTACGAGCAGTACTTC.

The chain has TRBV6-2 or TRBV6-3 and TRBJ2-3; D is possibly TRBD2 (6 bases). The germline V and J ends were trimmed by 0 bases and 4 bases, with 14 bases remaining between them. CDR1 is MNHEY, CDR2 SVGEGT, per germline. This CDR3 has 16 residues. CDR3 protein: CASSYSSGAGPDTQYF. CDR3 nucleotide sequence: TGTGCCAGCAGTTACTCGTCGGGAGCGGGTCCAGATACGCAGTATTTT.

The CDR3 DNA sequence: TGTGCCAGCAGTTACCGGGACTGGAGACCTCGGGCCTACAATGAGCAGTTCTTC. Translation gives CASSYRDWRPRAYNEQFF. The chain uses TRBV12-3 or TRBV12-4 and TRBJ2-1; tentative D call: TRBD2 (6 bases). This CDR3 comprises 18 residues. The V end lost 4 bases, the J end lost 2 bases, and 21 bases lay between the germline ends.